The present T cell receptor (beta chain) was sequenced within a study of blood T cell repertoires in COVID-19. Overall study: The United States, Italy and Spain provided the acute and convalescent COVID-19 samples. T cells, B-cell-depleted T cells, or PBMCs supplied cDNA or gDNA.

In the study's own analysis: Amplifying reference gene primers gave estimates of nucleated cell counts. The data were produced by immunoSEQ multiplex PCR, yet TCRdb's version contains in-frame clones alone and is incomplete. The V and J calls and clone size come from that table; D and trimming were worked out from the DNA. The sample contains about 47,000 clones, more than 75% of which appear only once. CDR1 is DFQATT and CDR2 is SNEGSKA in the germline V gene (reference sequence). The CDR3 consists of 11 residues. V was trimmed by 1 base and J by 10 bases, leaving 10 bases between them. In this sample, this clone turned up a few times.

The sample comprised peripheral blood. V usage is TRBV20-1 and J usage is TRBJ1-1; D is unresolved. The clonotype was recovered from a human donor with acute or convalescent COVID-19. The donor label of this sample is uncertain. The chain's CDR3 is CSARGRAGAFF. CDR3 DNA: TGCAGTGCTAGAGGTAGGGCGGGAGCTTTCTTT.